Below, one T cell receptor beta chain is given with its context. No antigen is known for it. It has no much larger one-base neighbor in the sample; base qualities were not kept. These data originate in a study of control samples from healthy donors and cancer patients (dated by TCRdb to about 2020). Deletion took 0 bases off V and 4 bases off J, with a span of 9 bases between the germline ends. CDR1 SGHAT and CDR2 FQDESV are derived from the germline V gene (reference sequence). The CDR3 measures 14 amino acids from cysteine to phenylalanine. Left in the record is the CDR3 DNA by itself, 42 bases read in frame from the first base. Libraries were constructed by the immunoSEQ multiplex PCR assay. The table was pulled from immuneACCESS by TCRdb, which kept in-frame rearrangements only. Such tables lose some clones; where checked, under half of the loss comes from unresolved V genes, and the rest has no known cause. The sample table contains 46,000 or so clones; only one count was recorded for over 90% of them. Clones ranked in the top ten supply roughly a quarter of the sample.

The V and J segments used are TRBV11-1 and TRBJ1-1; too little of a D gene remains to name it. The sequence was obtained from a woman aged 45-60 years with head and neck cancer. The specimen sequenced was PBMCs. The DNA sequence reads TGTGCCAGCAGCTTAGCAGGCCTGAGCACTGAAGCTTTCTTT. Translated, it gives CASSLAGLSTEAFF.